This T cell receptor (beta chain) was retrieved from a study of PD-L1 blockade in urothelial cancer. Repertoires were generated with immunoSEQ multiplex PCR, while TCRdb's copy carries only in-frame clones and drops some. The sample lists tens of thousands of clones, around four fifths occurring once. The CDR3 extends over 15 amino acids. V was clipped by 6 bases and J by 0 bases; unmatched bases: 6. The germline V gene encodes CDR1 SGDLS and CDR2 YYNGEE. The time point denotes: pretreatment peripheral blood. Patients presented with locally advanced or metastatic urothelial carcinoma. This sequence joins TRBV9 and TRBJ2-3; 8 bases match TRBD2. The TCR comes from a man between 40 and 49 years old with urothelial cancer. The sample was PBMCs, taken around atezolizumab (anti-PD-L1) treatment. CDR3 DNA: TGTGCCAGCAACCGCGAGCGGGAGAGCACAGATACGCAGTATTTT. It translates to CASNRERESTDTQYF.